This T cell receptor beta chain was found in a study of CD8 T cells in ankylosing spondylitis. Study outcomes and limitations: Disease-associated clones were CD8+ and fairly uncommon in peripheral blood. Seemingly characteristic of ankylosing spondylitis blood was a TCR beta motif consisting of eight highly homologous variants. Disease-linked clones were reportedly significantly enriched in matched ankylosing spondylitis synovial fluid.

Construction of TCR beta libraries was performed using quantitative 5'-RACE with molecular barcodes. A single record per CDR3 protein comes from TCRdb applying MiXCR to the 5' RACE reads. The sample lists roughly 300,000 distinct CDR3 sequences, 6.5% to 10% occurring once. This clonotype was seen many times. Its target is not known. The specimen was blood, either unsorted or a sorted T cell fraction (not recorded which). The TCR originated in a male donor with ankylosing spondylitis.

CDR3 sequence (DNA): TGCAGTGCTAGAGATCGTAGACTAGCGGGAAGGCATACGCAGTATTTT. The encoded protein is CSARDRRLAGRHTQYF. The gene calls are TRBV20-1 and TRBJ2-3; 11 positions agree with TRBD2. Germline V CDR1 and CDR2: DFQATT, SNEGSKA (reference sequence). The CDR3 covers 16 residues. Trimming at V came to 0 bases and at J to 7 bases, leaving 9 bases not matched to a gene.